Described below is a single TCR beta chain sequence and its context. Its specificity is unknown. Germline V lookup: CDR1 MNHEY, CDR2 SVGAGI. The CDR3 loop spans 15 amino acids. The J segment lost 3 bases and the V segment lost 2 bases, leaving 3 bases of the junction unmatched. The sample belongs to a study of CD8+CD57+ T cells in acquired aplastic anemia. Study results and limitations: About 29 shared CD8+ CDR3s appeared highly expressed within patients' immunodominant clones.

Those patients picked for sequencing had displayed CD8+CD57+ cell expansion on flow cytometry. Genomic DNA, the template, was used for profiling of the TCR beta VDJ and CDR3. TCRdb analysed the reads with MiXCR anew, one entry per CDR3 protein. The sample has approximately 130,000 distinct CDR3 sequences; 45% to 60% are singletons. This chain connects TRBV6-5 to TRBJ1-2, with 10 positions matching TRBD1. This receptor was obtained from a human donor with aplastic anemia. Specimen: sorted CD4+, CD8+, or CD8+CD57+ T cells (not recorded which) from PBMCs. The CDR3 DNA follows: TGTGCCAGCAGTTACCGACAGGGGGCATACTATGGCTACACCTTC. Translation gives CASSYRQGAYYGYTF.